Given below is one TCR beta chain in context. Antigen: not known. This entry comes from a study of cytomegalovirus exposure and HLA in healthy donors. Notes on the study in general: In a later analysis, 16,951 TCR beta sequences were associated with HLA alleles at 0.05 false discovery rate.

PCR involved 60 Vbeta and 13 Jbeta primers. Produced via immunoSEQ multiplex PCR; TCRdb's table is partial and in-frame only. The sample carries about 110,000 clones, more than 70% recorded once. Germline V gene sequence: CDR1 SGHRS, CDR2 YFSETQ. V lost 1 base to trimming and J lost 5 bases; unmatched junction nucleotides: 2. The CDR3 is 14 amino acids. V is TRBV5-1 and J is TRBJ2-3; 9 bases align to TRBD2. This sequence originates from a woman aged 60-70 years in good health and CMV-seropositive. Source material: PBMCs. The CDR3 nucleotides read TGCGCCAGCAGCTTGATTAGCGGGAGAGATACGCAGTATTTT. This gives the protein CASSLISGRDTQYF.